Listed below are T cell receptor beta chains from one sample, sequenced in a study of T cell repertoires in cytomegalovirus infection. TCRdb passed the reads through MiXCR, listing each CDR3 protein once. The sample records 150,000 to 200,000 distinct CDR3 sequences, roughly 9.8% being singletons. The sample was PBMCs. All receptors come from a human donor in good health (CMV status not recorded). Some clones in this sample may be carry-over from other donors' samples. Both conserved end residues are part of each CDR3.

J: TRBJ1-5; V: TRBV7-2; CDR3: CASSLDGGRGKQSNQPQHF
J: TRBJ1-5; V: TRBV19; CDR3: CASSPPAGRLPQHF
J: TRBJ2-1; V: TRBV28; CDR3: CASSNLGTGTNNEQFF
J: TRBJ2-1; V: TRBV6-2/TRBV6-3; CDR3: CASSYAGAGSYNEQFF
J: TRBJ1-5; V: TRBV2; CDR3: CASSEAPYQPQHF
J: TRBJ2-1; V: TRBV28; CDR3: CASSSGGRDEKFF
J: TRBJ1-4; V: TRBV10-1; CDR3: CASSTGTAPEKLFF
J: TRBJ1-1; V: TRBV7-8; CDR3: CASSPWTDMNTEAFF
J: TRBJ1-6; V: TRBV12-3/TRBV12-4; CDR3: CASTIGGTGSPLHF
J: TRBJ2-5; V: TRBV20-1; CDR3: CSARMGQETQYF